A single sample is the source of the 24 T cell receptor beta chains below, sequenced in a study of blood T cell repertoires in COVID-19. TCRdb's copy holds only in-frame clones and misses some; the assay was immunoSEQ multiplex PCR. Altogether approximately 330,000 clones are present, nearly 90% being singletons, with the ten largest covering around 0.97%. Material for sequencing was peripheral blood. These receptors came from a middle-aged woman with COVID-19, enrolled during active disease.

The DNA of the CDR3 is TGTGCCAGCAGTGAATTTGGTCTAGCGTACCCCTACAATGAGCAGTTCTTC. This translates into CASSEFGLAYPYNEQFF. This sequence joins TRBV2 and TRBJ2-1; tentatively, D is TRBD2 (6 bases). From germline, CDR1 is SNHLY and CDR2 FYNNEI. The CDR3 length is 17 residues. Trimming removed 2 bases from V and 2 bases from J, with 16 bases in between.

The chain recombines TRBV7-2 with TRBJ1-2; D uncertain. The CDR3 runs 14 residues. V was clipped by 3 bases and J by 0 bases, with 8 bases between them. CDR1 SGHTA and CDR2 FQGNSA come from the germline V gene. CDR3 protein: CASSFWRANYGYTF. CDR3 nucleotide sequence: TGTGCCAGCAGCTTTTGGAGGGCTAACTATGGCTACACCTTC.

The V gene is TRBV14, the J gene TRBJ2-5, with 13 bases that match TRBD2. V shed 3 bases, J shed 5 bases, and the junction held 3 bases outside the gene matches. Germline CDR1 reads SGHDN; CDR2 reads FVKESK. This CDR3 contains 15 residues. The CDR3, as DNA: TGTGCCAGCAGCCAGTGGACTAGCGGGGGTGAGACCCAGTACTTC. Translated: CASSQWTSGGETQYF. The full variable domain, with the rest looked up from reference TRBV14 and TRBJ2-5, is EAGVTQFPSHSVIEKGQTVTLRCDPISGHDNLYWYRRVMGKEIKFLLHFVKESKQDESGMPNNRFLAERTGGTYSTLKVQPAELEDSGVYFCASSQWTSGGETQYFGPGTRLLVL.

The chain combines TRBV7-2 with TRBJ1-1; 7 positions agree with TRBD1. The V gene end was trimmed by 1 base and the J gene end by 1 base; junction bases not matched to a gene: 6. Germline CDR1 SGHTA, CDR2 FQGNSA. This CDR3 region has 16 residues. CDR3 residues: CASSLGQGVRNTEAFF. The CDR3 nucleotides are TGTGCCAGCAGCTTAGGCCAGGGGGTTCGGAACACTGAAGCTTTCTTT.

Points on this clone: The same CDR3 arises from other DNA sequences in this sample as well. The V and J genes are TRBV18 and TRBJ2-2; possibly TRBD1 for D (6 bases). This CDR3 region has 15 residues. The V and J ends lost 3 bases and 2 bases respectively, with 10 bases between them. Per germline, CDR1 KGHSH and CDR2 LQKENI. The CDR3 DNA sequence: TGTGCCAGCTCACCCGGGACATTAAACACCGGGGAGCTGTTTTTT. Its translation is CASSPGTLNTGELFF.

The CDR3 is CASSQGTSGTGELFF. The CDR3 nucleotides are TGCGCCAGCAGCCAGGGGACTAGCGGCACCGGGGAGCTGTTTTTT. V and J are TRBV5-1 and TRBJ2-2; 11 bases line up with TRBD2. The CDR3 spans 15 residues. V lost 4 bases, J lost 4 bases, and 3 bases stayed unmatched. CDR1 SGHRS and CDR2 YFSETQ come from the germline V gene.

The genes are TRBV28 and TRBJ2-1, with 7 bases that match TRBD2. Germline-derived CDR1 and CDR2 are MDHEN and SYDVKM. The CDR3 is 17 amino acids. V shed 5 bases, J shed 3 bases, and the junction held 13 bases outside the gene matches. Here the CDR3 reads CASSGGVSLAHYNEQFF. The CDR3, as DNA: TGTGCCAGCAGTGGAGGGGTTTCACTAGCGCACTACAATGAGCAGTTCTTC.

The rearrangement uses TRBV29-1 and TRBJ1-1; D is unclear. Germline CDR1 and CDR2: SQVTM and ANQGSEA. V lost 2 bases, J lost 4 bases, and 8 bases lay in between. The CDR3 spans 12 residues. DNA of the CDR3: TGCAGCGTTGAACCGGGTGGCACTGAAGCTTTCTTT. This codes for CSVEPGGTEAFF. The entire variable domain, with the rest obtained from reference TRBV29-1 and TRBJ1-1, is as follows: SAVISQKPSRDICQRGTSLTIQCQVDSQVTMMFWYRQQPGQSLTLIATANQGSEATYESGFVIDKFPISRPNLTFSTLTVSNMSPEDSSIYLCSVEPGGTEAFFGQGTRLTVV.

The chain couples TRBV30 to TRBJ1-5; D perhaps matches TRBD1 (6 bases). The CDR3 is made up of 16 amino acids. V was pared by 1 base and J by 5 bases, with 18 bases between. Germline V CDR1 and CDR2: GTSNPN, SVGIG (reference sequence). The CDR3 DNA is TGTGCCTGGAGTGCCCTAGGGCAGGGGAGGGATCAGCCCCAGCATTTT. It codes for CAWSALGQGRDQPQHF.

This clone showed up just a few times. The CDR3 reads CASSATGTGNTIYF. The CDR3 coding sequence is TGTGCCAGCAGCGCCACAGGGACTGGAAACACCATATATTTT. V gene TRBV25-1 combines with J gene TRBJ1-3; the D gene is possibly TRBD1 (6 bases). The CDR3 is 14 amino acids. Trimming pared 6 bases from V and 2 bases from J, leaving 11 bases between. Germline V CDR1 and CDR2: MGHDK, SYGVNS. Full variable domain (outside the CDR3, taken from reference TRBV25-1 and TRBJ1-3): EADIYQTPRYLVIGTGKKITLECSQTMGHDKMYWYQQDPGMELHLIHYSYGVNSTEKGDLSSESTVSRIRTEHFPLTLESARPSHTSQYLCASSATGTGNTIYFGEGSWLTVV.

CDR3 DNA sequence: TGCGCCAGCAGCAATAGCGGGAACACCGGGGAGCTGTTTTTT. Encoded protein: CASSNSGNTGELFF. The V call is TRBV5-1, the J call TRBJ2-2; a weak D match, TRBD2 (6 bases). Trimming removed 4 bases at V and 1 base at J, with 8 bases between. The CDR3 totals 14 residues. From germline, CDR1 is SGHRS and CDR2 YFSETQ.

V usage is TRBV5-1 and J usage is TRBJ2-2; TRBD2 might be the D (6 bases). CDR1 and CDR2 from the germline V gene are SGHRS and YFSETQ. There are 17 residues in the CDR3. Between the trimmed V and J ends, which lost 0 bases and 4 bases, there was a span of 16 bases. The CDR3 sequence: CASSLGLGGVTTGELFF. The DNA of the CDR3 is TGCGCCAGCAGCTTGGGGCTTGGCGGGGTAACCACCGGGGAGCTGTTTTTT.

In this sample, this clone turned up once. The chain carries TRBV29-1 and TRBJ1-2; 9 bases map to TRBD1. Germline loops: CDR1 SQVTM, CDR2 ANQGSEA. V shed 6 bases, J shed 4 bases, and the junction held 3 bases outside the gene matches. The CDR3 totals 12 residues. Here the CDR3 reads CSVDRGVYGYTF. In DNA, the CDR3 is TGCAGCGTGGACAGGGGAGTCTATGGCTACACCTTC.

V and J are TRBV7-2 and TRBJ1-1, with 12 bases lining up with TRBD1. The CDR3 covers 17 residues. Germline V CDR1 and CDR2: SGHTA, FQGNSA. Trimming took 3 bases from V and 1 from J; bases not matched to a gene: 6. The CDR3 nucleotides read TGTGCCAGCAGCTTTCCGGGACAGGGGGCTCCGAACACTGAAGCTTTCTTT. This sequence encodes CASSFPGQGAPNTEAFF.

J is TRBJ1-3 and V is TRBV28; 7 nucleotides align to TRBD1. The CDR3 totals 15 residues. Germline lookup yields CDR1 MDHEN and CDR2 SYDVKM. V dropped 4 bases and J dropped 0; count of bases not matched to a gene: 3. The CDR3 protein is CASSSPGGSGNTIYF. The DNA for the CDR3 is TGTGCCAGCAGTTCTCCAGGGGGCTCTGGAAACACCATATATTTT.

This chain joins TRBV5-1 and TRBJ1-2, with D unclear. This CDR3 has 13 residues. CDR1 and CDR2 (germline): SGHRS, YFSETQ. V gave up 5 bases and J gave up 3 bases, with 11 bases separating them. CDR3 coding DNA: TGCGCCAGCAGTCCCCAACTGGACTATGGCTACACCTTC. Translation gives CASSPQLDYGYTF.

In its sample, this clone was seen once. The chain couples TRBV28 to TRBJ2-5, with D unclear. Germline V gene data show CDR1 as MDHEN and CDR2 as SYDVKM. The CDR3 is 13 amino acids. V dropped 5 bases and J dropped 2 bases, with 9 bases sitting between them. The CDR3 loop reads CASSESAQETQYF. The CDR3 DNA is TGTGCCAGCAGTGAGTCTGCTCAAGAGACCCAGTACTTC.

The rearrangement joins TRBV18 to TRBJ2-7; TRBD1 matches 8 bases. Trimming cost V 3 bases and J 3 bases; bases outside gene matches: 1. The CDR3 has 13 amino acids. CDR1 is KGHSH, CDR2 LQKENI, per germline. CDR3 DNA: TGTGCCAGCTCACCGGGACAGGACTACGAGCAGTACTTC. Protein: CASSPGQDYEQYF.

This chain connects TRBV10-3 to TRBJ1-2, with D perhaps TRBD1 (6 bases). V dropped 7 bases and J dropped 0 bases, with 12 bases sitting between them. This CDR3 has 14 residues. The germline V gene encodes CDR1 ENHRY and CDR2 SYGVKD. DNA for the CDR3: TGTGCCATCACCCGGGACACAGCTAACTATGGCTACACCTTC. Encoded protein: CAITRDTANYGYTF.

The chain recombines TRBV5-1 with TRBJ2-4, with TRBD1 matching over 9 bases. J was trimmed by 0 bases and V by 4 bases; bases with no gene match: 5. Looked up from germline, CDR1 is SGHRS and CDR2 is YFSETQ. CDR3 length: 16 amino acids. The CDR3, as DNA: TGCGCCAGCAGCATAGGGACAGGGATAGCCAAAAACATTCAGTACTTC. Translated, it gives CASSIGTGIAKNIQYF. The full variable domain, completed using reference TRBV5-1 and TRBJ2-4, is KAGVTQTPRYLIKTRGQQVTLSCSPISGHRSVSWYQQTPGQGLQFLFEYFSETQRNKGNFPGRFSGRQFSNSRSEMNVSTLELGDSALYLCASSIGTGIAKNIQYFGAGTRLSVL.

This clone was seen only once. This chain links TRBV29-1 with TRBJ1-2; D possibly corresponds to TRBD1 (6 bases). V gave up 8 bases and J gave up 6 bases, with 16 bases separating them. Germline lookup yields CDR1 SQVTM and CDR2 ANQGSEA. The CDR3 spans 12 residues. CDR3 residues: CSLRGLRDGYTF. As DNA, the CDR3 is TGCAGCCTGAGGGGGTTGAGGGATGGCTACACCTTC.

The V gene is TRBV11-2, the J gene TRBJ2-3, with D maybe TRBD2 (5 bases). The CDR3 spans 16 residues. The germline V gene has CDR1 SGHAT and CDR2 FQNNGV. V gave up 4 bases and J gave up 2 bases, with 16 bases separating them. In DNA form, the CDR3 reads TGTGCCAGCAGCTCGTCTCCGGGATTTTTCACAGATACGCAGTATTTT. It yields the protein CASSSSPGFFTDTQYF.

The V gene is TRBV28, the J gene TRBJ1-1; no clear D gene. Germline V gene data show CDR1 as MDHEN and CDR2 as SYDVKM. This CDR3 spans 12 amino acids. V shed 8 bases and J shed 2 bases, with 9 bases lying between them. The DNA of the CDR3 is TGTGCCAGCGCCTCACTTAACACTGAAGCTTTCTTT. Translated: CASASLNTEAFF.

This clone was detected once. This chain connects TRBV7-9 to TRBJ1-1, with a tentative D call TRBD1 (5 bases). CDR1 and CDR2 from the germline V gene are SEHNR and FQNEAQ (reference sequence). Trimming left V 2 bases short and J 6 bases short, with 10 bases between. The CDR3 runs to 13 residues. The CDR3 DNA reads as TGTGCCAGCAGCTTACAGGGTGAGGCTGAAGCTTTCTTT. Encoded protein: CASSLQGEAEAFF.